This TCR beta chain originates from a study of CD8+ T cells in alopecia areata. This clone has only a few counts. After isolation, RNA underwent reverse transcription to generate cDNA as the sequencing template. Sequencing used immunoSEQ multiplex PCR; TCRdb keeps in-frame clones, though not all of them. In the table there are 200,000 or so clones, 55% to 75% of which are singletons. The CDR3 contains 13 residues. Unmatched junction bases numbered 5, after V lost 4 bases and J lost 5 bases. Looked up from germline, CDR1 is SGHDT and CDR2 is YYEEEE. Described treatment: oral pan-JAK inhibitor, 5-10 mg twice daily.

This chain links TRBV5-6 with TRBJ2-5; TRBD1 aligns across 7 bases. The starting material was CD4+ T cells sorted from blood, obtained at week 24, from a patient treated with tofacitinib. This clonotype was obtained from a human donor with alopecia areata. CDR3 sequence reads: CASSGTASETQYF. The CDR3 DNA sequence: TGTGCCAGCAGCGGGACAGCTTCCGAGACCCAGTACTTC.